This T cell receptor beta chain was observed in a study of regulatory T cells in long-lasting Graves disease. Whole-study context: Those Graves' patients who were newly diagnosed had been on antithyroid drugs under 3 months. Findings and limits, study-wide: Persistent Graves' patients showed a TCR diversity that was lower than that of newly diagnosed ones.

Trimming shortened V by 0 bases and J by 6 bases, and 15 bases separated the two germline ends. This CDR3 has 16 amino acids. Germline V CDR1 and CDR2: KGHDR, SFDVKD. This clonotype was detected ten times or more. Its matching antigen is unknown. Time point in this sample: newly diagnosed GD, antithyroid drugs for less than 3 months. Making the TCR library involved RNA that had been extracted from PBMCs. A blood draw put 8 to 10 milliliters of peripheral blood into EDTA tubes. Libraries of TCR beta came from iRepertoire HTBI primers plus Arm-PCR of CDR3 regions. MiXCR was run by TCRdb on the multiplex PCR reads, yielding one entry per CDR3 protein. The sample includes 400,000 to 500,000 distinct CDR3 sequences, 15% of them seen just once. The same specimen was also included in a second study, on T cells in Graves' hyperthyroidism and ophthalmopathy. According to that study: The study used the HTBI primer set for a first-round RT-PCR of the TCR CDR3.

The chain has TRBV24-1 and TRBJ2-3, with D hard to call. This clonotype was sampled from a woman aged 25-40 years with Graves disease. The source was peripheral blood mononuclear cells (PBMCs), collected at new diagnosis, from a patient treated with antithyroid drugs. CDR3 amino acids: CATSDLLGSGIDTQYF. The CDR3 region has the DNA TGTGCCACCAGTGATTTGCTAGGGTCAGGCATTGATACGCAGTATTTT.